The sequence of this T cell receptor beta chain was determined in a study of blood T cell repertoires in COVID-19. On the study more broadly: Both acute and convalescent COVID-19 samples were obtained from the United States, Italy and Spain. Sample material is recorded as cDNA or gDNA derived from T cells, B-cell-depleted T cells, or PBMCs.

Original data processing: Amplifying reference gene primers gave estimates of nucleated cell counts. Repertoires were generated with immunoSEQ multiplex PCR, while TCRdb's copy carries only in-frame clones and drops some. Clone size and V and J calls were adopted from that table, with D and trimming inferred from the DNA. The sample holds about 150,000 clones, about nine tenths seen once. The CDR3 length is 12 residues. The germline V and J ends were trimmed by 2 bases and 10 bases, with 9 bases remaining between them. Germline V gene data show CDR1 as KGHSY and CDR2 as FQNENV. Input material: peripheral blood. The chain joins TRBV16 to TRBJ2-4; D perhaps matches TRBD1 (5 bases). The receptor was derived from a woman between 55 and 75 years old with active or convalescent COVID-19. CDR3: CASSQQGYIQYF. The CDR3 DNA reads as TGTGCCAGCAGCCAACAGGGTTATATTCAGTACTTC.